This T cell receptor (beta chain) was identified during a study of blood T cell repertoires in COVID-19. Across the whole study: Samples representing acute and convalescent COVID-19 were sourced from the United States, Italy and Spain. T cells, B-cell-depleted T cells, or PBMCs provided the cDNA or gDNA that served as material.

The CDR3 sequence is 17 residues long. The trim removed 3 bases at V and 6 bases at J, leaving 12 bases unmatched. Per the germline V gene, CDR1 is SGHTA and CDR2 is FQGNSA. In the authors' workflow: Estimated nucleated cell counts came from reference gene primer amplification. TCRdb's table, derived via immunoSEQ multiplex PCR, lists solely in-frame clones and lacks some. The DNA was the basis for D and trimming; V, J and clone size are from that table. This sample has more than 350,000 clones, with roughly 90% found just once. Those who participated ranged in age from roughly 18 to 95 years and resided in about 24 US areas.

The rearrangement links TRBV7-2 to TRBJ2-2, with TRBD2 identical over 8 bases. This sequence was found in a woman younger than 30 who had been exposed to COVID-19. Sequences were obtained from PBMCs or T cells enriched from blood (not recorded which). CDR3: CASSLLAGGHRAGELFF. In DNA, the CDR3 is TGTGCCAGCAGCTTGCTCGCGGGGGGACATAGAGCCGGGGAGCTGTTTTTT.